The 14 T cell receptor beta chains listed next were all sequenced from one sample in a study of T cell repertoires in aging, cancer and after chemotherapy. Multiplex touch-down PCR with TRB-A/B primers amplified rearranged V-D-J TRB sequences. TCRdb recomputed calls from the multiplex PCR reads with MiXCR, one row per CDR3 protein. The table records approximately 11,000 distinct CDR3 sequences, more than 35% of them present only once. The template was genomic DNA from peripheral blood, not RNA. The sample was blood. All receptors come from a human donor in good health.

The chain couples TRBV6-1 to TRBJ1-5; D possibly corresponds to TRBD1 (5 bases). The CDR3 extends over 15 amino acids. In germline, CDR1 is MNHNS, CDR2 SASEGT. V was clipped by 4 bases and J by 6 bases, with 16 bases between them. The CDR3 region has the DNA TGTGCCAGCAGTGTTGCAGGACAAGCTCCTCAGCCCCAGCATTTT. This gives the protein CASSVAGQAPQPQHF.

V is TRBV20-1 and J is TRBJ1-6, with 9 bases identical to TRBD1. Trimming at V came to 0 bases and at J to 8 bases, leaving 5 bases not matched to a gene. This CDR3 region has 15 residues. Germline loops: CDR1 DFQATT, CDR2 SNEGSKA (reference sequence). DNA for the CDR3: TGCAGTGCTAGAGACCCCCGGACAGGGGATTCACCCCTCCACTTT. Amino acids: CSARDPRTGDSPLHF.

In this sample, this clonotype is medium-sized (0.01 to 0.1%). The chain joins TRBV29-1 to TRBJ2-1; tentative D call: TRBD2 (5 bases). The germline V and J ends were trimmed by 7 bases and 0 bases, with 7 bases remaining between them. CDR1 and CDR2 from the germline V gene are SQVTM and ANQGSEA. CDR3 length equals 12 residues. The CDR3 sequence is CSARDSYNEQFF. In DNA, the CDR3 is TGCAGCGCACGGGACTCCTACAATGAGCAGTTCTTC.

The CDR3 coding sequence is TGTGCCAGCAGCTCGAGTGGACGGGGGGCTCCCTACGAGCAGTACTTC. Amino acid sequence: CASSSSGRGAPYEQYF. The chain couples TRBV7-2 to TRBJ2-7; a weak D match, TRBD2 (7 bases). Trimming removed 4 bases at V and 2 bases at J, with 18 bases between. The CDR3 runs 16 residues. The germline gives CDR1 SGHTA, CDR2 FQGNSA. Looking up the rest from reference TRBV7-2 and TRBJ2-7 gives the full variable domain: GAGVSQSPSNKVTEKGKDVELRCDPISGHTALYWYRQSLGQGLEFLIYFQGNSAPDKSGLPSDRFSAERTGGSVSTLTIQRTQQEDSAVYLCASSSSGRGAPYEQYFGPGTRLTVT.

This clonotype turned up a few times. The chain is built from TRBV6-1 and TRBJ2-5, with 9 bases that match TRBD1. The junction had 11 bases not matched to a gene; V was cut back by 6 bases and J by 6 bases. The germline gives CDR1 MNHNS, CDR2 SASEGT. This CDR3 contains 15 residues. This CDR3 reads CASSADRGFHQTQYF. CDR3 nucleotides: TGTGCCAGCAGCGCCGACAGGGGGTTTCACCAGACCCAGTACTTC.

CDR3 loop: CASSETGTSYNEQFF. The CDR3, as DNA: TGTGCCAGCAGTGAAACGGGGACCTCCTACAATGAGCAGTTCTTC. The chain is built from TRBV6-1 and TRBJ2-1; D is perhaps TRBD1 or TRBD2 (5 bases each). The CDR3 is 15 residues long. Germline V CDR1 and CDR2: MNHNS, SASEGT. With 2 bases removed from V and 0 bases from J, the gap between germline ends came to 8 bases.

The V gene is TRBV10-3, the J gene TRBJ1-6, with 7 positions matching TRBD1. Trimming took 6 bases from V and 5 from J; bases not matched to a gene: 1. The CDR3 is made up of 13 amino acids. Germline assignment: CDR1 ENHRY and CDR2 SYGVKD. CDR3 in DNA: TGTGCCATCAGGGGACAGAATAATTCACCCCTCCACTTT. It encodes CAIRGQNNSPLHF.

The chain employs TRBV7-9 and TRBJ1-2, with a tentative D call TRBD1 (6 bases). Deletions cut 1 base from V and 4 bases from J, with 7 bases between. The CDR3 runs to 13 residues. Germline V gives CDR1 SEHNR, CDR2 FQNEAQ (reference sequence). The CDR3 region has the DNA TGTGCCAGCAGCTTAGGGGGGCTCTATGGCTACACCTTC. Its translation is CASSLGGLYGYTF.

This clonotype occurred a few times. The J gene is TRBJ2-1, the V gene TRBV27; D unresolved. The V end was cut by 5 bases, the J end by 2 bases, with 10 bases between. CDR3 length equals 14 residues. Germline CDR1 and CDR2: MNHEY and SMNVEV (reference sequence). The DNA for the CDR3 is TGTGCCAGCAGTGCTTTGTGGCCCTACAATGAGCAGTTCTTC. Translated: CASSALWPYNEQFF.

The rearrangement joins TRBV19 to TRBJ1-1; D gene unclear. This CDR3 has 15 residues. Germline lookup yields CDR1 LNHDA and CDR2 SQIVND (reference sequence). V was shortened by 5 bases and J by 0 bases, with 13 bases between the two germline ends. The CDR3 coding sequence is TGTGCCAGTAGTCTGAGGTTACGTATGAACACTGAAGCTTTCTTT. It yields the protein CASSLRLRMNTEAFF.

This clonotype was detected a few times. This chain joins TRBV11-2 and TRBJ2-3; no definite D call. V was clipped by 4 bases and J by 2 bases, with 7 bases between them. Germline V gives CDR1 SGHAT, CDR2 FQNNGV. The CDR3 consists of 13 residues. CDR3 region: CASSSTTTDTQYF. In nucleotides, the CDR3 is TGTGCCAGCAGCTCCACGACCACAGATACGCAGTATTTT. Drawing the rest from reference TRBV11-2 and TRBJ2-3, the complete variable domain is EAGVAQSPRYKIIEKRQSVAFWCNPISGHATLYWYQQILGQGPKLLIQFQNNGVVDDSQLPKDRFSAERLKGVDSTLKIQPAKLEDSAVYLCASSSTTTDTQYFGPGTRLTVL.

The chain uses TRBV10-1 and TRBJ1-5; no clear D. Trimming stripped 1 base from V and 7 bases from J, with 2 bases between. The CDR3 has 11 residues. Germline-derived CDR1 and CDR2 are WNHNN and SYGVQD (reference sequence). As DNA, the CDR3 is TGCGCCAGCAGTGAGTTGCAGCCCCAGCATTTT. It yields the protein CASSELQPQHF.

The chain employs TRBV19 and TRBJ2-6; D is unresolved. From germline, CDR1 is LNHDA and CDR2 SQIVND (reference sequence). The V gene lost 2 bases and the J gene lost 2 bases, with 7 bases spanning the gap. This CDR3 contains 15 residues. The CDR3 nucleotides are TGTGCCAGTAGTATACTAGGGACTGGGGCCAACGTCCTGACTTTC. Residues: CASSILGTGANVLTF.

V is TRBV2 and J is TRBJ1-5, with TRBD1 identical over 9 bases. This CDR3 has 15 amino acids. J gave up 4 bases and V 6 bases, and 7 bases lay outside the gene matches. Germline V CDR1 and CDR2: SNHLY, FYNNEI. The CDR3 nucleotides are TGTGCCAGCAGGGAACAGGGGGCTCAAAATCAGCCCCAGCATTTT. Amino acids: CASREQGAQNQPQHF.